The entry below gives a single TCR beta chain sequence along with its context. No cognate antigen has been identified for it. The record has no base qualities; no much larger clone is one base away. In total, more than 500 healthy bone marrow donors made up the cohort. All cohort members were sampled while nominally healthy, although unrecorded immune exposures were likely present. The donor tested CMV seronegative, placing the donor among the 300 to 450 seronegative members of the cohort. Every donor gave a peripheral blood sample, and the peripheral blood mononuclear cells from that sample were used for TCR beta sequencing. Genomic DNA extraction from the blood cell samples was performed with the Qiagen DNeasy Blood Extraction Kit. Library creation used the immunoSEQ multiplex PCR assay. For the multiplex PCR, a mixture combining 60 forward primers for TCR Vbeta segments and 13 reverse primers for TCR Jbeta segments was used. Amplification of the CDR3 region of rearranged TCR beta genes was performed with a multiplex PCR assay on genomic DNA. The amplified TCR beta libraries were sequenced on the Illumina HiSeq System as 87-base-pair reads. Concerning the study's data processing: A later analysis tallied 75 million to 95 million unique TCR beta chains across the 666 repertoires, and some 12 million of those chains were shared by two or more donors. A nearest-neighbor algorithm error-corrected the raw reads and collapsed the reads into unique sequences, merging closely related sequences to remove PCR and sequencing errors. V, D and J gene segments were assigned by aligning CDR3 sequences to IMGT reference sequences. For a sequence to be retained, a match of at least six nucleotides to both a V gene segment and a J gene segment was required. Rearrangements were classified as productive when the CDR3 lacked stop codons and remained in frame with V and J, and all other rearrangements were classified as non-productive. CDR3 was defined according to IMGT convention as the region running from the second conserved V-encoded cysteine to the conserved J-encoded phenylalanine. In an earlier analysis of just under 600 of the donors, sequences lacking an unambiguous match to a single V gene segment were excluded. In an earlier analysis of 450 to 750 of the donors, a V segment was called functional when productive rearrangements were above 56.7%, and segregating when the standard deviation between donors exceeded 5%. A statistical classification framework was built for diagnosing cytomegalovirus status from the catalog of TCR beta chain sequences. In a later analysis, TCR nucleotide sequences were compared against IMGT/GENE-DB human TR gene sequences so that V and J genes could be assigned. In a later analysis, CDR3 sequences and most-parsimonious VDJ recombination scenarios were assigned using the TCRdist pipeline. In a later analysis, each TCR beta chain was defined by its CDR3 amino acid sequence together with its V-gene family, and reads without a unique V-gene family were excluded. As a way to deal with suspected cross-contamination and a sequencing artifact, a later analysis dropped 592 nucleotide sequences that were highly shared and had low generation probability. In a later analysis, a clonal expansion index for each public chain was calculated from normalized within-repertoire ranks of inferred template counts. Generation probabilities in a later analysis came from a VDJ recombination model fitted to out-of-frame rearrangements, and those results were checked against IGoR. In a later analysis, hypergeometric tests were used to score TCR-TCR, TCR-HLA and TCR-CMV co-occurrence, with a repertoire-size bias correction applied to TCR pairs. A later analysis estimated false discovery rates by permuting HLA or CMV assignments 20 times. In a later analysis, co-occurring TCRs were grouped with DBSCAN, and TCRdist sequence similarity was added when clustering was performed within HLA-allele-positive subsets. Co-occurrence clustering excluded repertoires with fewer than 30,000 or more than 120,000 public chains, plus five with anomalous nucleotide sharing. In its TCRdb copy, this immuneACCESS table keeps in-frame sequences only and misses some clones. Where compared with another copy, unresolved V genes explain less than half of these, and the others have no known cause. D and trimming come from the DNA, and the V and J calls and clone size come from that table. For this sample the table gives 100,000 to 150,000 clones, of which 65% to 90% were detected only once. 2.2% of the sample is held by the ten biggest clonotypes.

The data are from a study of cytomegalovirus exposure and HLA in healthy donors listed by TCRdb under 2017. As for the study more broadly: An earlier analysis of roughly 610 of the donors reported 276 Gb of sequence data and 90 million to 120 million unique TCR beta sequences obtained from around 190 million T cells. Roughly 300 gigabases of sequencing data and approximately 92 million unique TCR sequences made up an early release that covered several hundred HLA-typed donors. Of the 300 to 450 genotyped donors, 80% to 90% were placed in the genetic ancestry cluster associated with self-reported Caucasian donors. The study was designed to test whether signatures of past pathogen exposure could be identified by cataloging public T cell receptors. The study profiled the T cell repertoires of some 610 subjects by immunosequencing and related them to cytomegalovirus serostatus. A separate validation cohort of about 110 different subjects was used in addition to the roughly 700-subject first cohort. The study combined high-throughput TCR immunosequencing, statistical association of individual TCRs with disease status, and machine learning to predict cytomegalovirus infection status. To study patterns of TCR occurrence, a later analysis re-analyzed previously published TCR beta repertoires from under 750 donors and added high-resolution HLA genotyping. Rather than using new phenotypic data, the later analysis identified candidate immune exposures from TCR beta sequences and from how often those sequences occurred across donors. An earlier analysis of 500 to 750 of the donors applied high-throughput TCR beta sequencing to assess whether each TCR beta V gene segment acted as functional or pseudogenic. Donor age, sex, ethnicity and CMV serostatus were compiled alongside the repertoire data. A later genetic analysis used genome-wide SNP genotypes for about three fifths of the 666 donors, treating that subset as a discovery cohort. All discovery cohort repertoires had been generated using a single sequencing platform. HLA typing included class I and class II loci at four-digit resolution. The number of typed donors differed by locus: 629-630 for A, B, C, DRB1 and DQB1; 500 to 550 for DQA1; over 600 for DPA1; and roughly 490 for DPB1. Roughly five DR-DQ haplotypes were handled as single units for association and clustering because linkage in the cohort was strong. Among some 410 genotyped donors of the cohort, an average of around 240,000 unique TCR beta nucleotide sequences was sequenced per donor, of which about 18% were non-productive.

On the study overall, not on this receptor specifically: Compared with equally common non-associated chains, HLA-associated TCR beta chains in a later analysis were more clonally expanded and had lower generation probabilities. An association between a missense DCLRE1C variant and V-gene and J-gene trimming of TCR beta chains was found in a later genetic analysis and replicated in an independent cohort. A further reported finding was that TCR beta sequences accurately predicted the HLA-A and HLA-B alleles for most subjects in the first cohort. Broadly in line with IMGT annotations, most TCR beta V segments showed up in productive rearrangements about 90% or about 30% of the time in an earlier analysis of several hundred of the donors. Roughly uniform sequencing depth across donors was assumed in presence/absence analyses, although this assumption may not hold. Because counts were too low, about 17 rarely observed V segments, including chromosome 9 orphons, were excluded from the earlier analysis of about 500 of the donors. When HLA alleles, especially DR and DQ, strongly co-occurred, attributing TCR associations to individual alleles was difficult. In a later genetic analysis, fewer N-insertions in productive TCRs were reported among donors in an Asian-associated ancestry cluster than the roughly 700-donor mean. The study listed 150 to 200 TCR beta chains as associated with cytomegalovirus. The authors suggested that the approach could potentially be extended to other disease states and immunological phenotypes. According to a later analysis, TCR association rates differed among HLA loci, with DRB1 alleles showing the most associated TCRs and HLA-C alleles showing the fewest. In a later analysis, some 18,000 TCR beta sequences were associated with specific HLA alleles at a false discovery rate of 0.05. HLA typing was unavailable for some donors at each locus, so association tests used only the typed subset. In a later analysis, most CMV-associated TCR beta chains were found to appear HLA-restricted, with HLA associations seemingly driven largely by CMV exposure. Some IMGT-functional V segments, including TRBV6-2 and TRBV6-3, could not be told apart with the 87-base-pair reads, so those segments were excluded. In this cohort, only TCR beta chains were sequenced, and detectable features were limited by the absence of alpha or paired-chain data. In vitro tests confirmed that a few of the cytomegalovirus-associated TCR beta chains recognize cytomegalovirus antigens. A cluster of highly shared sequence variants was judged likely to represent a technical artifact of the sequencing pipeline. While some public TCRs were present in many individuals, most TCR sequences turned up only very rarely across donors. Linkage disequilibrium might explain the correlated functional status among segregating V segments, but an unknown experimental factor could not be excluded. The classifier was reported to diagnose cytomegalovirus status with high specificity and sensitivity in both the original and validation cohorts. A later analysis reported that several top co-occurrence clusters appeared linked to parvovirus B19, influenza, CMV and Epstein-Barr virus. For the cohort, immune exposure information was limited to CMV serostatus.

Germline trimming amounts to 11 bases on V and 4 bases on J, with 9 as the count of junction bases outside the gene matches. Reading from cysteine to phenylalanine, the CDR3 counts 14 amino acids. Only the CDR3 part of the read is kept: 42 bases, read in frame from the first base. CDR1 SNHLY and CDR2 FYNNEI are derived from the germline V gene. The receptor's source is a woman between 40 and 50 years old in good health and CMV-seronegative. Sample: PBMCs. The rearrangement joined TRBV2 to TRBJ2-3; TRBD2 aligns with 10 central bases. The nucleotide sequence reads TGTGCCGTTCGAGCGGGGGGGCGTGCAGATACGCAGTATTTT. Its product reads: CAVRAGGRADTQYF.